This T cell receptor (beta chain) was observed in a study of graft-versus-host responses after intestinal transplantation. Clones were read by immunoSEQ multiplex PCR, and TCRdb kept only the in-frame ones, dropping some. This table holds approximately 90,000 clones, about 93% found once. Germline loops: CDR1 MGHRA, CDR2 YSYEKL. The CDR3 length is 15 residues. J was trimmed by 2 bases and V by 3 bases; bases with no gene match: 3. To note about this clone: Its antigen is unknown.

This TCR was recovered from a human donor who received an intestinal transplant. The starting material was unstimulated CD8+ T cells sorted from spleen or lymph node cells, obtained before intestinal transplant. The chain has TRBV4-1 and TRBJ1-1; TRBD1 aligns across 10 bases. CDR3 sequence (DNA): TGCGCCAGCAGCCAGCGACAGGGGGCTAACACTGAAGCTTTCTTT. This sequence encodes CASSQRQGANTEAFF.